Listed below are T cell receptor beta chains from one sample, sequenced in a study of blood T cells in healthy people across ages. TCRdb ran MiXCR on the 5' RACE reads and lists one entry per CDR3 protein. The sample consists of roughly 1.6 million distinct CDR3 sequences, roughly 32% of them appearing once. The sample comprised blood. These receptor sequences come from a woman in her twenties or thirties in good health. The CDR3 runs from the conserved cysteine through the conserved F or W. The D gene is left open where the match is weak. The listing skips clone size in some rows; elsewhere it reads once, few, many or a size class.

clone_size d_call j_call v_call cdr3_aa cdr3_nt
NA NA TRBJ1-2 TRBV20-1 CSASPGGGSLNYGYTF TGCAGTGCTAGCCCAGGTGGCGGGAGTCTTAACTATGGCTACACCTTC
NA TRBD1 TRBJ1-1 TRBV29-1 CSVYRGNTEAFF TGCAGCGTCTACAGGGGGAACACTGAAGCTTTCTTT
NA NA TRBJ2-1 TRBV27 CASSLSTKRLSNEQFF TGTGCCAGCAGTTTATCGACTAAACGACTCTCCAATGAGCAGTTCTTC
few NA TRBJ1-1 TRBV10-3 CAISEYLQEAFF TGTGCCATCAGTGAGTATCTTCAAGAAGCTTTCTTT
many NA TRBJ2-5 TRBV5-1 CASSAEETQYF TGCGCCAGCAGCGCCGAAGAGACCCAGTACTTC
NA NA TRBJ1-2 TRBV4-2 CASGQLGSPGYTF TGTGCCAGCGGCCAACTTGGCAGCCCTGGCTACACCTTC
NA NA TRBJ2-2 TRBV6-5 CASSETVLNTGELFF TGTGCCAGCAGCGAAACCGTATTGAACACCGGGGAGCTGTTTTTT
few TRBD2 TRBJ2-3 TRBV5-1 CASSYGLAGGPVTDTQYF TGCGCCAGCAGCTATGGACTAGCGGGGGGGCCTGTCACAGATACGCAGTATTTT
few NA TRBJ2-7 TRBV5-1 CASSGLASSSYEQYF TGCGCCAGCAGCGGGCTGGCGTCCAGCTCCTACGAGCAGTACTTC
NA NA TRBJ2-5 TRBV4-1 CASSQETVGVETQYF TGCGCCAGCAGCCAAGAAACGGTAGGGGTTGAGACCCAGTACTTC
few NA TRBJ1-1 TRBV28 CASTTSSRASEAFF TGTGCCAGCACCACCTCAAGCCGGGCCTCTGAAGCTTTCTTT
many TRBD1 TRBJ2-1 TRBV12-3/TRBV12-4 CASSLRTGGRNEQFF TGTGCCAGCAGTTTAAGGACAGGGGGGAGAAATGAGCAGTTCTTC
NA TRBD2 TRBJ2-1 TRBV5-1 CASKEASGSNNEQFF TGCGCCAGCAAAGAGGCTAGCGGGAGTAACAATGAGCAGTTCTTC
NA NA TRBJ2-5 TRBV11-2 CASSLLVLDETQYF TGTGCCAGCAGCCTCCTAGTGCTGGACGAGACCCAGTACTTC
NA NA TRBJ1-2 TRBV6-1 CATFYGYTF TGTGCCACCTTCTATGGCTACACCTTC
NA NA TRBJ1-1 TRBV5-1 CASSLNTDYFNTEAFF TGCGCCAGCAGCTTGAATACGGACTATTTTAACACTGAAGCTTTCTTT
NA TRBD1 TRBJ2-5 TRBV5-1 CASSWTGGSKETQYF TGCGCCAGCAGCTGGACAGGGGGCTCGAAGGAGACCCAGTACTTC
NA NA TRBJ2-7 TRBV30 CAWSVARRETRYF TGTGCCTGGAGTGTAGCTCGACGGGAGACCCGGTACTTC
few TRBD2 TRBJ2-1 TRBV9 CASSVGLAGAGEQFF TGTGCCAGCAGCGTAGGGCTAGCGGGGGCGGGGGAGCAGTTCTTC
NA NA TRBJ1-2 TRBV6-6 CASSYSMGHTF TGTGCCAGCAGTTACTCGATGGGACACACCTTC
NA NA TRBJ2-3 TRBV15 CATSRPEGAGDLRSTDTQYF TGTGCCACCAGCAGACCCGAAGGAGCAGGGGACCTACGTAGCACAGATACGCAGTATTTT
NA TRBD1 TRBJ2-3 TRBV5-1 CASRLDRGTDTQYF TGCGCCAGCAGACTTGACAGGGGCACAGATACGCAGTATTTT
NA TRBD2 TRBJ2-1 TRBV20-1 CSARDKREGHNEQFF TGCAGTGCTAGAGATAAGCGGGAGGGTCACAATGAGCAGTTCTTC
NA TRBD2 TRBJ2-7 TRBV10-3 CAISEAGTSGSYEQYF TGTGCCATCAGTGAAGCCGGGACTAGCGGCTCCTACGAGCAGTACTTC
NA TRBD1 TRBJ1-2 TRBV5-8 CVSSHSLLDRAYGYTF TGTGTCAGCAGCCACTCCCTTCTGGACAGGGCTTATGGCTACACCTTC
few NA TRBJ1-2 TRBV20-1 CSAKFWGGAPGGYTF TGCAGTGCCAAGTTCTGGGGGGGCGCCCCGGGAGGCTACACCTTC
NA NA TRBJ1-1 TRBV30 CAWSVLGPEAFF TGTGCCTGGAGTGTACTCGGTCCTGAAGCTTTCTTT
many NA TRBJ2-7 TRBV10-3 CAISDSGVIPYEQYF TGTGCCATCAGTGATTCAGGGGTAATTCCCTACGAGCAGTACTTC
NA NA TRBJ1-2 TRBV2 CASSEVNSANYGYTF TGTGCCAGCAGTGAAGTAAACAGCGCTAACTATGGCTACACCTTC
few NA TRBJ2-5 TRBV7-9 CASSPSRTNDQETQYF TGTGCCAGCAGCCCCTCCCGGACTAATGATCAAGAGACCCAGTACTTC
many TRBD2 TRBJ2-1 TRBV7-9 CASSSWGGYNEQFF TGTGCCAGCAGTTCTTGGGGGGGCTACAATGAGCAGTTCTTC
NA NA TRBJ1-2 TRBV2 CASKRDTDYGYTF TGTGCCAGCAAAAGGGACACGGACTATGGCTACACCTTC
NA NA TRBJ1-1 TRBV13 CASSPDSGTEAFF TGTGCCAGCAGCCCGGACAGTGGCACTGAAGCTTTCTTT
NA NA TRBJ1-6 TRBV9 CASRNDTGSSYNSPLHF TGTGCCAGCAGGAACGATACAGGGAGCTCCTATAATTCACCCCTCCACTTT
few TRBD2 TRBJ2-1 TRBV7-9 CASSLFRAGDHNEQFF TGTGCCAGCAGCTTATTTAGAGCGGGGGACCACAATGAGCAGTTCTTC
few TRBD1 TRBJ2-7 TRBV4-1 CASSQTDRGSYEQYF TGCGCCAGCAGCCAGACCGACAGGGGTTCCTACGAGCAGTACTTC
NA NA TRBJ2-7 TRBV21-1 CASILDRTYEQYF TGTGCCAGCATCTTGGACAGGACCTACGAGCAGTACTTC
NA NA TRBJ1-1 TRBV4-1 CASSQDRYALGSNTEAFF TGCGCCAGTAGCCAAGATCGCTATGCCTTGGGCTCGAACACTGAAGCTTTCTTT
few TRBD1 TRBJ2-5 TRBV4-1 CASSQPHGQVWETQYF TGCGCCAGCAGCCAACCACACGGACAGGTTTGGGAGACCCAGTACTTC
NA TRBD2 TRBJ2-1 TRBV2 CASSYSGGIYNEQFF TGTGCCAGCAGCTATAGCGGGGGGATCTACAATGAGCAGTTCTTC
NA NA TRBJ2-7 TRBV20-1 CSARVSPYEQYF TGCAGTGCTAGAGTTAGTCCCTACGAGCAGTACTTC
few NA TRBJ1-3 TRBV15 CATQRGDSGNTIYF TGTGCCACCCAGCGAGGGGACTCTGGAAACACCATATATTTT
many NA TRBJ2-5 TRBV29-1 CSAVPAFRQGGGETQYF TGCAGCGCCGTACCCGCGTTTAGGCAGGGGGGAGGAGAGACCCAGTACTTC
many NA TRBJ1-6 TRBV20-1 CSASVQGTYNSPLHF TGCAGTGCTAGTGTCCAGGGGACCTATAATTCACCCCTCCACTTT
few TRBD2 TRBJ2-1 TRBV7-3 CASSSGGGLYNEQFF TGTGCCAGCAGCTCGGGCGGGGGGCTCTACAATGAGCAGTTCTTC
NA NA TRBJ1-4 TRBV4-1 CASSQVSGTTNEKLFF TGCGCCAGCAGCCAAGTTTCGGGTACAACTAATGAAAAACTGTTTTTT
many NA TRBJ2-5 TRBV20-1 CSARDQFIGEETQYF TGCAGTGCTAGAGACCAATTTATAGGGGAAGAGACCCAGTACTTC
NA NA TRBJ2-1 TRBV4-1 CASSLERDTGYEQFF TGCGCCAGCAGCCTAGAAAGGGACACCGGCTACGAGCAGTTCTTC
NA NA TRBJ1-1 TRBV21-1 CASSKVVGGAEAFF TGTGCCAGCAGCAAAGTAGTGGGGGGGGCTGAAGCTTTCTTT
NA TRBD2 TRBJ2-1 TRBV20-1 CSARGVRLAGGPLLSNEQFF TGCAGTGCTAGAGGGGTTCGACTAGCGGGGGGACCTCTACTGTCCAATGAGCAGTTCTTC
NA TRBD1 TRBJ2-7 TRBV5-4 CASSFHRQGAYEQYF TGTGCCAGCAGCTTTCACCGACAGGGGGCTTACGAGCAGTACTTC
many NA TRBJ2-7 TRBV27 CASRQGVPYEQYF TGTGCCAGCAGGCAGGGAGTCCCCTACGAGCAGTACTTC
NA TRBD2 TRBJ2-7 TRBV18 CASSPQREGSYEQYF TGTGCCAGCTCACCGCAGCGGGAGGGCTCCTACGAGCAGTACTTC
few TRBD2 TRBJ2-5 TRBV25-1 CASSRASGSEETQYF TGTGCCAGCAGTCGCGCTAGCGGGAGTGAGGAGACCCAGTACTTC
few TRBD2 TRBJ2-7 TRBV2 CASSDGTTSYEQYF TGTGCCAGCAGTGACGGGACTACCTCCTACGAGCAGTACTTC
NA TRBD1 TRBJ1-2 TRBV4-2 CASSQVRTGGGYGYTF TGTGCCAGCAGCCAAGTTCGGACAGGGGGAGGGTATGGCTACACCTTC
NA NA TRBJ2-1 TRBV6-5 CASSYWRHNEQFF TGTGCCAGCAGTTACTGGCGCCACAATGAGCAGTTCTTC
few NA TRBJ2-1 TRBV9 CASSVMGDYNEQFF TGTGCCAGCAGCGTAATGGGCGACTACAATGAGCAGTTCTTC
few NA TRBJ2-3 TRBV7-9 CASSRSFPGTRDTQYF TGTGCCAGCAGCCGCAGCTTTCCCGGGACTCGGGATACGCAGTATTTT